A selection of T cell receptor beta chains follows, all from one sample in a study of neoadjuvant anti-PD-1 for oral cavity cancer. Clones were sequenced by immunoSEQ multiplex PCR, and TCRdb holds only the in-frame ones, with some missing. Among around 81,000 clones listed, about 84% were seen once. Sequences were derived from PBMCs, sampled before nivolumab (anti-PD-1) treatment. Receptor source: a person between 40 and 85 years old with oral cavity squamous cell carcinoma. Each CDR3 is given with its conserved first and last residue. Each record gives: CDR3 protein, CDR3 DNA, clone size, D gene, J gene, V gene. The D gene is left open where the match is weak. Size is omitted from some rows. Given values are once, few, many or a class for expanded clones.

cdr3_aa: CASSDLYYNEQFF
cdr3_nt: TGTGCCAGCAGTGATCTCTACTACAATGAGCAGTTCTTC
clone_size: .
d_call: .
j_call: TRBJ2-1
v_call: TRBV2

cdr3_aa: CSVDGPGGPYYGYTF
cdr3_nt: TGCAGCGTTGATGGGCCGGGAGGGCCGTACTATGGCTACACCTTC
clone_size: once
d_call: .
j_call: TRBJ1-2
v_call: TRBV29-1

cdr3_aa: CASSEFTGPTSLSGAFF
cdr3_nt: TGCGCCAGCAGTGAGTTTACAGGACCTACCTCCCTTTCGGGAGCTTTCTTT
clone_size: .
d_call: .
j_call: TRBJ1-1
v_call: TRBV10-1

cdr3_aa: CASIRRTDNNEQFF
cdr3_nt: TGTGCCAGCATTAGGCGGACAGATAACAATGAGCAGTTCTTC
clone_size: once
d_call: .
j_call: TRBJ2-1
v_call: TRBV6-1

cdr3_aa: CASTLTGTGVDTEAFF
cdr3_nt: TGTGCCAGTACTCTGACCGGGACAGGGGTGGACACTGAAGCTTTCTTT
clone_size: once
d_call: TRBD1
j_call: TRBJ1-1
v_call: TRBV19

cdr3_aa: CASSKVGPLLGETQYF
cdr3_nt: TGTGCCAGCAGCAAAGTAGGGCCTCTCCTCGGGGAGACCCAGTACTTC
clone_size: .
d_call: .
j_call: TRBJ2-5
v_call: TRBV21-1

cdr3_aa: CASSEGPGELFF
cdr3_nt: TGTGCCAGCAGTGAGGGTCCCGGGGAGCTGTTTTTT
clone_size: .
d_call: .
j_call: TRBJ2-2
v_call: TRBV6-5

cdr3_aa: CATSRDRGGASEKLFF
cdr3_nt: TGTGCCACCAGCAGAGACAGAGGGGGCGCGTCTGAAAAACTGTTTTTT
clone_size: .
d_call: TRBD1
j_call: TRBJ1-4
v_call: TRBV15

cdr3_aa: CASSQAPRGLAGGSSYNEQFF
cdr3_nt: TGCGCCAGCAGCCAAGCCCCTCGGGGACTAGCGGGAGGGAGCTCCTACAATGAGCAGTTCTTC
clone_size: .
d_call: TRBD2
j_call: TRBJ2-1
v_call: TRBV4-1

cdr3_aa: CASSFLQGNTIYF
cdr3_nt: TGTGCCAGCAGCTTCCTACAGGGAAACACCATATATTTT
clone_size: .
d_call: .
j_call: TRBJ1-3
v_call: TRBV5-8

cdr3_aa: CASSATSGASYEQYF
cdr3_nt: TGCGCCAGCAGCGCGACTAGCGGGGCGTCCTACGAGCAGTACTTC
clone_size: .
d_call: TRBD2
j_call: TRBJ2-7
v_call: TRBV5-1

cdr3_aa: CASSLEDRVTNEQFF
cdr3_nt: TGCGCCAGCAGCTTGGAGGACAGGGTGACTAATGAGCAGTTCTTC
clone_size: once
d_call: TRBD1
j_call: TRBJ2-1
v_call: TRBV5-1

cdr3_aa: CASSRMGQLNTEAFF
cdr3_nt: TGTGCCAGCAGCAGAATGGGACAGCTGAACACTGAAGCTTTCTTT
clone_size: .
d_call: TRBD1
j_call: TRBJ1-1
v_call: TRBV7-6

cdr3_aa: CAWTKMGAGVYNEQFF
cdr3_nt: TGTGCCTGGACCAAAATGGGCGCGGGTGTGTACAATGAGCAGTTCTTC
clone_size: .
d_call: .
j_call: TRBJ2-1
v_call: TRBV30

cdr3_aa: CASTGQGPNGYTF
cdr3_nt: TGTGCCAGCACCGGACAGGGGCCTAATGGCTACACCTTC
clone_size: .
d_call: TRBD1
j_call: TRBJ1-2
v_call: TRBV2

cdr3_aa: CASSLSALTGNEQFF
cdr3_nt: TGTGCCAGCAGCTTATCTGCCTTAACGGGCAATGAGCAGTTCTTC
clone_size: .
d_call: .
j_call: TRBJ2-1
v_call: TRBV7-2

cdr3_aa: CAGGTGDIQYF
cdr3_nt: TGTGCCGGGGGGACAGGGGACATTCAGTACTTC
clone_size: .
d_call: TRBD1
j_call: TRBJ2-4
v_call: TRBV2

cdr3_aa: CASSVASLAGGFAGELFF
cdr3_nt: TGTGCCAGCAGCGTAGCGTCACTAGCGGGAGGGTTTGCCGGGGAGCTGTTTTTT
clone_size: few
d_call: TRBD2
j_call: TRBJ2-2
v_call: TRBV9

cdr3_aa: CASSSGQGGTDTQYF
cdr3_nt: TGTGCCAGCAGCTCGGGACAGGGTGGCACAGATACGCAGTATTTT
clone_size: .
d_call: TRBD1
j_call: TRBJ2-3
v_call: TRBV7-9

cdr3_aa: CASSGTRAGEQFF
cdr3_nt: TGTGCCAGCAGTGGCACTAGGGCTGGTGAGCAGTTCTTC
clone_size: .
d_call: .
j_call: TRBJ2-1
v_call: TRBV6-5

cdr3_aa: CASSDPARTSGNYEQYF
cdr3_nt: TGCGCCAGCAGTGACCCCGCCAGGACTAGCGGGAACTACGAGCAGTACTTC
clone_size: .
d_call: TRBD2
j_call: TRBJ2-7
v_call: TRBV10-2

cdr3_aa: CASSQYGQNTGELFF
cdr3_nt: TGCGCCAGCAGCCAATATGGGCAGAACACCGGGGAGCTGTTTTTT
clone_size: .
d_call: .
j_call: TRBJ2-2
v_call: TRBV5-1

cdr3_aa: CASSARDRVSYEQYF
cdr3_nt: TGTGCCAGCAGCGCCCGAGACAGGGTATCCTACGAGCAGTACTTC
clone_size: .
d_call: TRBD1
j_call: TRBJ2-7
v_call: TRBV9

cdr3_aa: CASSPPAGTTGEQYF
cdr3_nt: TGTGCCAGTAGTCCCCCGGCGGGGACCACTGGCGAGCAGTACTTC
clone_size: .
d_call: .
j_call: TRBJ2-7
v_call: TRBV19

cdr3_aa: CSVEDGGRTEAFF
cdr3_nt: TGCAGCGTTGAAGACGGGGGTCGGACTGAAGCTTTCTTT
clone_size: .
d_call: .
j_call: TRBJ1-1
v_call: TRBV29-1

cdr3_aa: CASSEGMDTQYF
cdr3_nt: TGTGCCAGCAGTGAAGGGATGGATACGCAGTATTTT
clone_size: .
d_call: .
j_call: TRBJ2-3
v_call: TRBV6-1

cdr3_aa: CASSINGLAGGIYEQYF
cdr3_nt: TGTGCCAGTAGTATCAACGGACTAGCGGGAGGAATTTACGAGCAGTACTTC
clone_size: once
d_call: TRBD2
j_call: TRBJ2-7
v_call: TRBV19

cdr3_aa: CASEEGGSYNEQFF
cdr3_nt: TGCGCCAGCGAGGAGGGAGGCTCCTACAATGAGCAGTTCTTC
clone_size: .
d_call: .
j_call: TRBJ2-1
v_call: TRBV10-2

cdr3_aa: CASSLRTGGVYGYTF
cdr3_nt: TGTGCCAGCAGCTTACGGACAGGGGGAGTCTATGGCTACACCTTC
clone_size: few
d_call: TRBD1
j_call: TRBJ1-2
v_call: TRBV5-6

cdr3_aa: CASSQDQDGPYEQYF
cdr3_nt: TGTGCCAGCAGCCAAGACCAGGATGGGCCCTACGAGCAGTACTTC
clone_size: .
d_call: .
j_call: TRBJ2-7
v_call: TRBV4-2

cdr3_aa: CASSPSTGQGNYGYTF
cdr3_nt: TGCGCCAGCAGCCCCTCCACGGGACAGGGAAACTATGGCTACACCTTC
clone_size: .
d_call: TRBD1
j_call: TRBJ1-2
v_call: TRBV5-1

cdr3_aa: CATLTGLGTEAFF
cdr3_nt: TGTGCCACCCTGACAGGGTTGGGCACTGAAGCTTTCTTT
clone_size: .
d_call: TRBD1
j_call: TRBJ1-1
v_call: TRBV10-3

cdr3_aa: CASSMGLARDTQYF
cdr3_nt: TGTGCCAGTAGTATGGGACTAGCAAGAGATACGCAGTATTTT
clone_size: .
d_call: TRBD2
j_call: TRBJ2-3
v_call: TRBV19

cdr3_aa: CASSGAPGQTSNEQFF
cdr3_nt: TGTGCCAGCAGTGGAGCCCCGGGACAGACAAGCAATGAGCAGTTCTTC
clone_size: once
d_call: TRBD1
j_call: TRBJ2-1
v_call: TRBV6-1

cdr3_aa: CASSPRDSKYEQYF
cdr3_nt: TGTGCCAGCAGCCCCCGGGACAGCAAATACGAGCAGTACTTC
clone_size: .
d_call: TRBD1
j_call: TRBJ2-7
v_call: TRBV7-9

cdr3_aa: CASSQATSGSPYEQYF
cdr3_nt: TGCGCCAGCAGCCAAGCCACTAGCGGGAGTCCCTACGAGCAGTACTTC
clone_size: .
d_call: TRBD2
j_call: TRBJ2-7
v_call: TRBV4-1

cdr3_aa: CASTTLKSPTDTQYF
cdr3_nt: TGTGCCAGCACCACCCTTAAGTCTCCCACAGATACGCAGTATTTT
clone_size: .
d_call: .
j_call: TRBJ2-3
v_call: TRBV6-1

cdr3_aa: CASSPGLAGYNEQFF
cdr3_nt: TGTGCCAGCTCACCAGGACTAGCGGGCTACAATGAGCAGTTCTTC
clone_size: .
d_call: TRBD2
j_call: TRBJ2-1
v_call: TRBV18

cdr3_aa: CATRRGSGNTIYF
cdr3_nt: TGTGCCACCAGGAGGGGGAGCGGAAACACCATATATTTT
clone_size: .
d_call: .
j_call: TRBJ1-3
v_call: TRBV15

cdr3_aa: CASSRTANEKLFF
cdr3_nt: TGTGCCAGCAGCCGCACGGCGAATGAAAAACTGTTTTTT
clone_size: .
d_call: .
j_call: TRBJ1-4
v_call: TRBV6-5

cdr3_aa: CSVTSARGYNQPQHF
cdr3_nt: TGCAGCGTCACTTCGGCTAGAGGCTACAATCAGCCCCAGCATTTT
clone_size: .
d_call: .
j_call: TRBJ1-5
v_call: TRBV29-1